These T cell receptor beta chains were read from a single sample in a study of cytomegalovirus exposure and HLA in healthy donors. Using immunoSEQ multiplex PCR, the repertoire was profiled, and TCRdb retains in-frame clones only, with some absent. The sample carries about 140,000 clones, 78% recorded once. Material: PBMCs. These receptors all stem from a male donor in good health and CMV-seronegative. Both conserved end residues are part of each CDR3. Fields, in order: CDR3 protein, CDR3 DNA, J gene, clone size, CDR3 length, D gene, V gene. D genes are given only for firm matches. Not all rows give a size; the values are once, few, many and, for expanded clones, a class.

CDR3aa: CASGQGGELFF; CDR3nt: TGTGCCAGCGGTCAGGGCGGGGAGCTGTTTTTT; j_gene: TRBJ2-2; abundance: few; len: 11; d_gene: .; v_gene: TRBV6-4
CDR3aa: CASSLTGRTEAFF; CDR3nt: TGTGCCAGCAGCTTGACAGGGCGCACTGAAGCTTTCTTT; j_gene: TRBJ1-1; abundance: .; len: 13; d_gene: .; v_gene: TRBV5-5
CDR3aa: CSEPTGTGVAKNIQYF; CDR3nt: TGCAGCGAGCCCACCGGGACAGGGGTGGCCAAAAACATTCAGTACTTC; j_gene: TRBJ2-4; abundance: .; len: 16; d_gene: TRBD1; v_gene: TRBV29-1
CDR3aa: CASGNSGRDYEQYF; CDR3nt: TGTGCCAGCGGAAATAGCGGGAGAGATTACGAGCAGTACTTC; j_gene: TRBJ2-7; abundance: .; len: 14; d_gene: TRBD2; v_gene: TRBV27
CDR3aa: CASSGRSYNSPLHF; CDR3nt: TGTGCCAGCAGTGGCAGAAGCTATAATTCACCCCTCCACTTT; j_gene: TRBJ1-6; abundance: .; len: 14; d_gene: .; v_gene: TRBV6-5
CDR3aa: CASGRRTEAFF; CDR3nt: TGTGCCAGCGGGAGGCGCACTGAAGCTTTCTTT; j_gene: TRBJ1-1; abundance: .; len: 11; d_gene: .; v_gene: TRBV27
CDR3aa: CASSLRGLSNQPQHF; CDR3nt: TGTGCCAGCAGCTTAAGGGGGCTAAGCAATCAGCCCCAGCATTTT; j_gene: TRBJ1-5; abundance: few; len: 15; d_gene: TRBD1; v_gene: TRBV7-2
CDR3aa: CASSLDRSREKLFF; CDR3nt: TGTGCCAGCAGCTTAGATAGGAGCCGTGAAAAACTGTTTTTT; j_gene: TRBJ1-4; abundance: .; len: 14; d_gene: .; v_gene: TRBV7-2
CDR3aa: CASSQGPLGTNVLTF; CDR3nt: TGTGCCAGCAGCCAAGGGCCCTTGGGCACCAACGTCCTGACTTTC; j_gene: TRBJ2-6; abundance: .; len: 15; d_gene: .; v_gene: TRBV4-2
CDR3aa: CASSSGTGVNYGYTF; CDR3nt: TGTGCCAGCAGCTCCGGGACAGGGGTCAACTATGGCTACACCTTC; j_gene: TRBJ1-2; abundance: .; len: 15; d_gene: TRBD1; v_gene: TRBV7-9
CDR3aa: CASKTGVPDTQYF; CDR3nt: TGCGCCAGCAAAACCGGGGTTCCAGATACGCAGTATTTT; j_gene: TRBJ2-3; abundance: .; len: 13; d_gene: .; v_gene: TRBV23-1
CDR3aa: CASSLQLGRNSPLHF; CDR3nt: TGTGCCAGCAGCTTGCAGTTGGGGCGCAATTCACCCCTCCACTTT; j_gene: TRBJ1-6; abundance: few; len: 15; d_gene: .; v_gene: TRBV5-4
CDR3aa: CASRATGSYEQYF; CDR3nt: TGTGCCAGCAGGGCGACAGGGTCCTACGAGCAGTACTTC; j_gene: TRBJ2-7; abundance: once; len: 13; d_gene: TRBD1; v_gene: TRBV6-5
CDR3aa: CASSLDGYNEQFF; CDR3nt: TGCGCCAGCAGCTTGGACGGCTACAATGAGCAGTTCTTC; j_gene: TRBJ2-1; abundance: .; len: 13; d_gene: .; v_gene: TRBV5-1
CDR3aa: CASSMWAGGLEQFF; CDR3nt: TGTGCCAGCAGTATGTGGGCGGGGGGCCTAGAGCAGTTCTTC; j_gene: TRBJ2-1; abundance: .; len: 14; d_gene: TRBD2; v_gene: TRBV7-9
CDR3aa: CAWTQEGENQPQHF; CDR3nt: TGTGCCTGGACCCAGGAGGGAGAGAATCAGCCCCAGCATTTT; j_gene: TRBJ1-5; abundance: once; len: 14; d_gene: .; v_gene: TRBV30
CDR3aa: CASSPSGTGVGYTF; CDR3nt: TGTGCCAGCAGCCCGAGTGGGACAGGGGTTGGCTACACCTTC; j_gene: TRBJ1-2; abundance: .; len: 14; d_gene: TRBD1; v_gene: TRBV6-1
CDR3aa: CASSFLDRGNTEAFF; CDR3nt: TGTGCCAGCAGCTTCCTGGACAGGGGGAACACTGAAGCTTTCTTT; j_gene: TRBJ1-1; abundance: .; len: 15; d_gene: TRBD1; v_gene: TRBV5-4
CDR3aa: CASSPSSGNTGELFF; CDR3nt: TGCGCCAGCAGCCCCAGTTCGGGGAACACCGGGGAGCTGTTTTTT; j_gene: TRBJ2-2; abundance: once; len: 15; d_gene: .; v_gene: TRBV5-1
CDR3aa: CASSPPGSPPYEQYF; CDR3nt: TGTGCCAGCAGCCCCCCAGGGTCCCCCCCCTACGAGCAGTACTTC; j_gene: TRBJ2-7; abundance: .; len: 15; d_gene: .; v_gene: TRBV9
CDR3aa: CASSGRDRPKYEQYF; CDR3nt: TGCGCCAGCAGCGGGCGGGACAGGCCGAAATACGAGCAGTACTTC; j_gene: TRBJ2-7; abundance: .; len: 15; d_gene: TRBD1; v_gene: TRBV5-1
CDR3aa: CASSLDRADQPQHF; CDR3nt: TGTGCCAGCAGCCTCGACAGGGCGGATCAGCCCCAGCATTTT; j_gene: TRBJ1-5; abundance: .; len: 14; d_gene: TRBD1; v_gene: TRBV7-9
CDR3aa: CASSLTGESRYTF; CDR3nt: TGTGCCAGCAGCTTGACAGGGGAGAGTCGCTACACCTTC; j_gene: TRBJ1-2; abundance: once; len: 13; d_gene: TRBD1; v_gene: TRBV7-9
CDR3aa: CASSLVGGGSSYEQYF; CDR3nt: TGTGCCAGCAGCTTAGTTGGGGGGGGGAGCTCCTACGAGCAGTACTTC; j_gene: TRBJ2-7; abundance: once; len: 16; d_gene: TRBD2; v_gene: TRBV7-6
CDR3aa: CASSALQGYGYTF; CDR3nt: TGTGCCAGCAGTGCCTTACAGGGCTATGGCTACACCTTC; j_gene: TRBJ1-2; abundance: .; len: 13; d_gene: .; v_gene: TRBV6-1
CDR3aa: CASSPPSGDGETQYF; CDR3nt: TGTGCCAGCAGCCCACCCTCAGGGGATGGAGAGACCCAGTACTTC; j_gene: TRBJ2-5; abundance: .; len: 15; d_gene: .; v_gene: TRBV5-4
CDR3aa: CASSGGTGLYEQYF; CDR3nt: TGTGCCAGCAGCGGGGGGACAGGGTTGTACGAGCAGTACTTC; j_gene: TRBJ2-7; abundance: .; len: 14; d_gene: TRBD1; v_gene: TRBV5-6
CDR3aa: CASSQNRKVSGVPEAFF; CDR3nt: TGCGCCAGCAGCCAAAATAGAAAGGTTTCGGGGGTCCCTGAAGCTTTCTTT; j_gene: TRBJ1-1; abundance: .; len: 17; d_gene: .; v_gene: TRBV4-3
CDR3aa: CAWSLGQEREEKLFF; CDR3nt: TGTGCCTGGAGCTTGGGACAGGAACGGGAGGAAAAACTGTTTTTT; j_gene: TRBJ1-4; abundance: few; len: 15; d_gene: TRBD1; v_gene: TRBV30
CDR3aa: CTSSQGTGYGYTF; CDR3nt: TGCACCAGCAGCCAAGGGACAGGCTATGGCTACACCTTC; j_gene: TRBJ1-2; abundance: .; len: 13; d_gene: .; v_gene: TRBV1
CDR3aa: CAISPRGDNEQFF; CDR3nt: TGTGCCATCAGCCCTCGAGGAGACAATGAGCAGTTCTTC; j_gene: TRBJ2-1; abundance: .; len: 13; d_gene: .; v_gene: TRBV10-3
CDR3aa: CASSGGPMNEQYF; CDR3nt: TGTGCCAGCTCGGGAGGGCCTATGAACGAGCAGTACTTC; j_gene: TRBJ2-7; abundance: .; len: 13; d_gene: TRBD2; v_gene: TRBV5-5
CDR3aa: CATSRVIITQGQETQYF; CDR3nt: TGTGCCACCAGCAGAGTTATTATTACTCAGGGGCAAGAGACCCAGTACTTC; j_gene: TRBJ2-5; abundance: .; len: 17; d_gene: .; v_gene: TRBV15
CDR3aa: CASSEYRSSRGTEAFF; CDR3nt: TGTGCCAGCAGTGAATATCGGTCAAGTAGGGGCACTGAAGCTTTCTTT; j_gene: TRBJ1-1; abundance: .; len: 16; d_gene: .; v_gene: TRBV25-1
CDR3aa: CASSGVNYGYTF; CDR3nt: TGTGCCAGTTCGGGGGTTAACTATGGCTACACCTTC; j_gene: TRBJ1-2; abundance: .; len: 12; d_gene: .; v_gene: TRBV19
CDR3aa: CASSPGGGLAGINEQFF; CDR3nt: TGTGCCAGCAGTCCGGGAGGGGGGCTAGCGGGGATCAATGAGCAGTTCTTC; j_gene: TRBJ2-1; abundance: .; len: 17; d_gene: TRBD2; v_gene: TRBV27
CDR3aa: CAWSSGSFYEQFF; CDR3nt: TGTGCCTGGTCTAGCGGGAGTTTTTATGAGCAGTTCTTC; j_gene: TRBJ2-1; abundance: .; len: 13; d_gene: TRBD2; v_gene: TRBV30
CDR3aa: CASRDTGDTQYF; CDR3nt: TGTGCCAGCCGCGACACCGGAGATACGCAGTATTTT; j_gene: TRBJ2-3; abundance: few; len: 12; d_gene: .; v_gene: TRBV6-4
CDR3aa: CASRDRGQTEAFF; CDR3nt: TGTGCCAGTAGGGACAGGGGGCAGACTGAAGCTTTCTTT; j_gene: TRBJ1-1; abundance: .; len: 13; d_gene: TRBD1; v_gene: TRBV19
CDR3aa: CASSPSGTGGAGYTF; CDR3nt: TGTGCCAGCAGTCCGTCTGGGACAGGGGGCGCTGGCTACACCTTC; j_gene: TRBJ1-2; abundance: .; len: 15; d_gene: TRBD1; v_gene: TRBV6-1
CDR3aa: CASSPRTGANEKLFF; CDR3nt: TGTGCCAGCAGCCCTAGGACAGGGGCTAATGAAAAACTGTTTTTT; j_gene: TRBJ1-4; abundance: .; len: 15; d_gene: TRBD1; v_gene: TRBV5-6
CDR3aa: CATGRAPYNSPLHF; CDR3nt: TGTGCCACCGGGAGGGCCCCTTATAATTCACCCCTCCACTTT; j_gene: TRBJ1-6; abundance: .; len: 14; d_gene: .; v_gene: TRBV10-3
CDR3aa: CAWNYHRTMMNTEAFF; CDR3nt: TGTGCCTGGAACTACCACAGGACAATGATGAACACTGAAGCTTTCTTT; j_gene: TRBJ1-1; abundance: .; len: 16; d_gene: .; v_gene: TRBV30
CDR3aa: CASSQRTVSTDTQYF; CDR3nt: TGCGCCAGCAGCCAGAGGACAGTTAGCACAGATACGCAGTATTTT; j_gene: TRBJ2-3; abundance: once; len: 15; d_gene: .; v_gene: TRBV4-3
CDR3aa: CASRTTGNTIYF; CDR3nt: TGTGCCAGCAGGACTACTGGAAACACCATATATTTT; j_gene: TRBJ1-3; abundance: .; len: 12; d_gene: .; v_gene: TRBV28
CDR3aa: CASSPDWSSYEQYF; CDR3nt: TGTGCCAGCTCCCCAGACTGGAGCTCCTACGAGCAGTACTTC; j_gene: TRBJ2-7; abundance: .; len: 14; d_gene: .; v_gene: TRBV18
CDR3aa: CASSLSWDRGETQYF; CDR3nt: TGTGCCAGCAGCTTAAGTTGGGACAGGGGAGAGACCCAGTACTTC; j_gene: TRBJ2-5; abundance: .; len: 15; d_gene: TRBD1; v_gene: TRBV7-3
CDR3aa: CASSYGEKQYF; CDR3nt: TGTGCCAGCAGTTACGGAGAGAAGCAGTACTTC; j_gene: TRBJ2-7; abundance: .; len: 11; d_gene: .; v_gene: TRBV6-5
CDR3aa: CASSLVGGRNEQFF; CDR3nt: TGCGCCAGCAGCCTGGTGGGGGGGCGAAATGAGCAGTTCTTC; j_gene: TRBJ2-1; abundance: .; len: 14; d_gene: .; v_gene: TRBV4-3
CDR3aa: CASSPRLAGNQETQYF; CDR3nt: TGTGCCAGCAGCCCCCGACTAGCGGGGAATCAAGAGACCCAGTACTTC; j_gene: TRBJ2-5; abundance: .; len: 16; d_gene: TRBD2; v_gene: TRBV5-8
CDR3aa: CASSSAPTTGGNGYTF; CDR3nt: TGTGCCAGCAGCTCCGCGCCCACGACAGGGGGCAATGGCTACACCTTC; j_gene: TRBJ1-2; abundance: once; len: 16; d_gene: TRBD1; v_gene: TRBV7-9
CDR3aa: CASSESSGSAYEQYF; CDR3nt: TGCGCCAGCAGTGAGTCGAGCGGGAGCGCCTACGAGCAGTACTTC; j_gene: TRBJ2-7; abundance: .; len: 15; d_gene: TRBD2; v_gene: TRBV10-2
CDR3aa: CAINPGTGQINIQYF; CDR3nt: TGTGCCATCAACCCGGGAACGGGACAGATAAACATTCAGTACTTC; j_gene: TRBJ2-4; abundance: .; len: 15; d_gene: TRBD1; v_gene: TRBV6-1